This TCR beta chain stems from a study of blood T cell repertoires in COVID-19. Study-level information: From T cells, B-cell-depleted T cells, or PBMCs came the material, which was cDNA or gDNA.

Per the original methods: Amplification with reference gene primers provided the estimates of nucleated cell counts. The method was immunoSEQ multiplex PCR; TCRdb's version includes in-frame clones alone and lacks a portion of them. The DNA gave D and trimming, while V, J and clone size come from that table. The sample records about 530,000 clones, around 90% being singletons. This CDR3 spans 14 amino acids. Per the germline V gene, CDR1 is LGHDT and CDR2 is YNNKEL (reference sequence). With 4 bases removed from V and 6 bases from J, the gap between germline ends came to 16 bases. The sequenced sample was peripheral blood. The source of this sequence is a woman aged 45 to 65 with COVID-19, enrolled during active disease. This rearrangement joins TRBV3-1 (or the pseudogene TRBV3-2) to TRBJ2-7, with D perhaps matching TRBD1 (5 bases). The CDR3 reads CASSPETVQGEQYF. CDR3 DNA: TGTGCCAGCAGCCCCGAAACAGTTCAGGGCGAGCAGTACTTC.